The clone carrying this T cell receptor (beta chain) has at least ten counts. This record belongs to a study of Graves' ophthalmopathy and Graves' hyperthyroidism. This CDR3 has 14 residues. Trimming removed 7 bases at V and 14 bases at J, with 21 bases between. CDR3 regions of TCR beta were amplified from RNA transcripts. An initial RT-PCR round employing HTBI primers preceded a second-round multiplex PCR. TCRdb analysed the multiplex PCR reads with MiXCR anew, one entry per CDR3 protein. The data contain over a million distinct CDR3 sequences, approximately 35% of them singletons. The rearrangement uses TRBV12-3 or TRBV12-4 and TRBJ1-6, with D possibly TRBD1 on 5 matching bases. The receptor was isolated from an adult man with Graves' hyperthyroidism. The sequenced sample consisted of peripheral blood or thyroid tissue (not recorded which). The CDR3 DNA sequence: TGTGCCAGCAAGCACCCGGGACCTTTTGATTCCCTCCACTTT. Amino acids: CASKHPGPFDSLHF.